The next 21 T cell receptor beta chains were all read from a single sample in a study of T cells expressing NK-cell markers. TCRdb re-called the 5' RACE reads, yielding one record per CDR3 amino acid sequence without DNA. Listed are about 260,000 distinct CDR3 sequences; 0.39% falls within the top ten. Sequencing input: blood T cells: a sorted CD56 or NKG2C T cell subset, CD4+ or CD8+ T cells, or bulk PBMC T cells (not recorded which). The receptors here all came from a man between 18 and 29 years old in good health.

CDR3 loop: CASSLGPLYYTEAFF. The V and J genes are TRBV6-1 and TRBJ1-1. Germline CDR1 reads MNHNS; CDR2 reads SASEGT. The CDR3 spans 15 residues.

V is TRBV29-1 and J is TRBJ1-1. CDR1 SQVTM and CDR2 ANQGSEA come from the germline V gene. The CDR3 spans 15 residues. The CDR3 sequence is CSVEDAQAMNTEAFF.

The rearrangement uses TRBV20-1 and TRBJ1-5. This CDR3 contains 14 residues. The germline CDR1 and CDR2 sequences are DFQATT and SNEGSKA (reference sequence). The CDR3 region is CSARDSGESRPQHF.

The chain has TRBV29-1 and TRBJ2-1. The germline CDR1 and CDR2 sequences are SQVTM and ANQGSEA. The CDR3 runs 14 residues. The CDR3 protein is CSVEDVRSYNEQFF.

The rearrangement uses TRBV5-1 and TRBJ2-2. Germline CDR1 is SGHRS and CDR2 is YFSETQ. This CDR3 has 15 residues. The CDR3 sequence is CASSSRRPETGELFF.

The chain is built from TRBV25-1 and TRBJ2-3; checking the TCRdb D call of TRBD1 is not possible without DNA. Germline lookup yields CDR1 MGHDK and CDR2 SYGVNS. This CDR3 is built from 12 residues. This CDR3 reads CASKRDTDTQYF.

The chain uses TRBV20-1 and TRBJ2-1. In germline, CDR1 is DFQATT, CDR2 SNEGSKA (reference sequence). The CDR3 is 16 amino acids. The CDR3 loop is CSARMLTGSSYNEQFF.

This rearrangement joins TRBV7-6 to TRBJ2-5; TCRdb proposes TRBD1, but this gene call is untestable without DNA. Germline V gene lookup returns CDR1 SGHVS and CDR2 FNYEAQ. The length of the CDR3 is 15 residues. This CDR3 reads CASSLAGADQETQYF.

The chain links TRBV5-1 to TRBJ1-5; with no DNA, the TCRdb D assignment of TRBD1 cannot be verified. Germline V gives CDR1 SGHRS, CDR2 YFSETQ. The CDR3 runs to 17 residues. This CDR3 is CASSLGGTGLSNQPQHF.

The chain recombines TRBV24-1 with TRBJ2-1; without DNA, the TCRdb call of TRBD1 cannot be checked. The CDR3 spans 20 residues. The germline V gene encodes CDR1 KGHDR and CDR2 SFDVKD. The CDR3 region is CATSDLPGATRGGTYNEQFF.

V gene TRBV19 combines with J gene TRBJ2-2. The CDR3 length is 14 residues. CDR1 and CDR2 from the germline V gene are LNHDA and SQIVND (reference sequence). This chain's CDR3 is CASRTGLNTGELFF. Full variable domain (remainder filled in from reference TRBV19 and TRBJ2-2): DGGITQSPKYLFRKEGQNVTLSCEQNLNHDAMYWYRQDPGQGLRLIYYSQIVNDFQKGDIAEGYSVSREKKESFPLTVTSAQKNPTAFYLCASRTGLNTGELFFGEGSRLTVL.

The rearrangement links TRBV6-5 to TRBJ2-1; TCRdb's D gene call, TRBD2, goes unchecked for lack of DNA. This CDR3 contains 17 residues. Germline CDR1 reads MNHEY; CDR2 reads SVGAGI. The CDR3 sequence is CASSYSGLAVNYNEQFF.

The J gene is TRBJ2-7, the V gene TRBV6-2 or TRBV6-3. CDR1 is MNHEY and CDR2 is SVGEGT in the germline V gene. This CDR3 comprises 14 residues. The CDR3 sequence: CASSYSGVIHEQYF.

The gene calls are TRBV24-1 and TRBJ2-1; TCRdb indicates TRBD2, and absent DNA this call remains unverified. The germline CDR1 and CDR2 sequences are KGHDR and SFDVKD. The CDR3 runs to 19 residues. CDR3: CATSDLDDGTSGTYNEQFF.

The chain has TRBV6-5 and TRBJ1-3; TCRdb's D gene call, TRBD1, goes unchecked for lack of DNA. This CDR3 region has 17 residues. Per germline, CDR1 MNHEY and CDR2 SVGAGI. CDR3 sequence: CASSSGPGGLSGNTIYF.

The rearrangement joins TRBV10-3 to TRBJ2-1; TCRdb returns TRBD1, unconfirmable since there is no DNA. The CDR3 loop spans 13 amino acids. Germline V gives CDR1 ENHRY, CDR2 SYGVKD. The CDR3 region is CAIKLKGATEQFF.

CDR3 sequence reads: CATSDLDRVGTDTQYF. The rearrangement links TRBV24-1 to TRBJ2-3; TCRdb picks TRBD1, but there is no DNA to check that call. The CDR3 covers 16 residues. Germline V gene data show CDR1 as KGHDR and CDR2 as SFDVKD.

The rearrangement joins TRBV27 to TRBJ2-7; the D gene TCRdb calls, TRBD1, cannot be checked with no DNA. This CDR3 has 16 residues. CDR1 and CDR2 from the germline V gene are MNHEY and SMNVEV (reference sequence). The CDR3 protein is CASSLRTGGNSYEQYF.

The V call is TRBV7-3, the J call TRBJ2-1; the TCRdb D gene call, TRBD1, has no DNA to confirm it. The CDR3 extends over 15 amino acids. Germline V CDR1 and CDR2: SGHTA, FQGTGA. The CDR3 here is CASSLSRERYNEQFF.

The chain recombines TRBV3-1 with TRBJ1-2; TCRdb gives TRBD1 as the D gene, but with no DNA this cannot be confirmed. From germline, CDR1 is LGHDT and CDR2 YNNKEL (reference sequence). This CDR3 comprises 17 residues. CDR3: CASSQVIQGSSNYGYTF.

The chain joins TRBV19 to TRBJ2-7. Germline V gene lookup returns CDR1 LNHDA and CDR2 SQIVND (reference sequence). This CDR3 is 13 amino acids long. CDR3 in amino acids: CASSIGRAYEQYF.